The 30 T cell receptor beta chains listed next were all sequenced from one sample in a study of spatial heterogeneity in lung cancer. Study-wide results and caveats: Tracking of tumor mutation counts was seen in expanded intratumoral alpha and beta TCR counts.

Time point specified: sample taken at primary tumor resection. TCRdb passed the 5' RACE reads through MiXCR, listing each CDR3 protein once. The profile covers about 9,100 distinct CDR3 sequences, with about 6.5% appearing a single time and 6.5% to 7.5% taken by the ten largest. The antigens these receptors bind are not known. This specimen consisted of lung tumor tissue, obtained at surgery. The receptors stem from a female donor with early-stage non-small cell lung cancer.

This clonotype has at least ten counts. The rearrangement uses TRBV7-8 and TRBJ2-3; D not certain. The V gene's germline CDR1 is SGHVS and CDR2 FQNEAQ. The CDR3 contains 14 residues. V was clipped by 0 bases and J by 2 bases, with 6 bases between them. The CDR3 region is CASSLATSTDTQYF. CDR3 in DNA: TGTGCCAGCAGCTTAGCCACCTCCACAGATACGCAGTATTTT. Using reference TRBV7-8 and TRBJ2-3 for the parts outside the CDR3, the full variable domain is GAGVSQSPRYKVAKRGQDVALRCDPISGHVSLFWYQQALGQGPEFLTYFQNEAQLDKSGLPSDRFFAERPEGSVSTLKIQRTQQEDSAVYLCASSLATSTDTQYFGPGTRLTVL.

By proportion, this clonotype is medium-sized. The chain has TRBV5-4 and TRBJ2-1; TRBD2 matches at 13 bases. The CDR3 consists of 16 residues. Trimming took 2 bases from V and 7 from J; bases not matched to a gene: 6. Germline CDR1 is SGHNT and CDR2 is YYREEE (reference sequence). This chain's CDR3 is CASSLVRTSGSNEQFF. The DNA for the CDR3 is TGTGCCAGCAGCTTAGTGAGGACTAGCGGGAGTAATGAGCAGTTCTTC. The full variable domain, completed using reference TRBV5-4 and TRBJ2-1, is ETGVTQSPTHLIKTRGQQVTLRCSSQSGHNTVSWYQQALGQGPQFIFQYYREEENGRGNFPPRFSGLQFPNYSSELNVNALELDDSALYLCASSLVRTSGSNEQFFGPGTRLTVL.

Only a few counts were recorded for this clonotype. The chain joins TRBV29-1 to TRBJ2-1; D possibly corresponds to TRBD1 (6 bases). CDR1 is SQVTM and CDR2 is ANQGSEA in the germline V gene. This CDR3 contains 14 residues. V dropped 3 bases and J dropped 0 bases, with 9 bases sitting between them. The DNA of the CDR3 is TGCAGCGTTGACCAGGGGAACTCCTACAATGAGCAGTTCTTC. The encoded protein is CSVDQGNSYNEQFF.

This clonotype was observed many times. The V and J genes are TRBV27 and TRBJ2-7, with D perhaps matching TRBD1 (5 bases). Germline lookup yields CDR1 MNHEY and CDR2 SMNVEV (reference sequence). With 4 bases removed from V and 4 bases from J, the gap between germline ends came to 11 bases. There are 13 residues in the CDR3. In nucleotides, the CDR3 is TGTGCCAGCAGTTACGCCCAGGGTTACGAGCAGTACTTC. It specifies CASSYAQGYEQYF.

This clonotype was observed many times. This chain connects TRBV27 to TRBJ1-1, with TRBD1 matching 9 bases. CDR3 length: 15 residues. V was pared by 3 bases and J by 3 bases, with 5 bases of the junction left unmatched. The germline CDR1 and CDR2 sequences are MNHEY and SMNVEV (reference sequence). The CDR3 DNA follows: TGTGCCAGCAGTTTGGGACAGGGAGGGTACACTGAAGCTTTCTTT. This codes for CASSLGQGGYTEAFF.

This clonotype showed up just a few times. CDR3 sequence reads: CASSSDGTSIREQYF. The CDR3 DNA reads as TGTGCCAGCAGTTCCGACGGGACTTCGATTCGCGAGCAGTACTTC. The J gene is TRBJ2-7, the V gene TRBV28, with D tentatively TRBD2 (6 bases). The germline V gene has CDR1 MDHEN and CDR2 SYDVKM. V gave up 4 bases and J gave up 6 bases, with 19 bases separating them. The CDR3 consists of 15 residues.

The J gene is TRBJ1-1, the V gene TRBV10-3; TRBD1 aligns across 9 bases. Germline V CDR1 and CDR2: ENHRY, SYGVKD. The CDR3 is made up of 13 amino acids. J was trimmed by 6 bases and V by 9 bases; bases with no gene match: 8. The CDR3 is CAIQTGTGPEAFF. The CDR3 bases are TGTGCCATACAGACCGGGACAGGGCCTGAAGCTTTCTTT.

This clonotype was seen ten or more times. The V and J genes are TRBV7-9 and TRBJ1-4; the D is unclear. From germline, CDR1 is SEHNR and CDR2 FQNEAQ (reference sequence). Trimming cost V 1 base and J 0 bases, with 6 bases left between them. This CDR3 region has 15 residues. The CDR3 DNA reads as TGTGCCAGCAGCTTAGAAGGAGCAACTAATGAAAAACTGTTTTTT. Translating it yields CASSLEGATNEKLFF.

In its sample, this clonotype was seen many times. CDR3 protein: CASSRSGSQSYEQFF. The CDR3 region has the DNA TGCGCCAGCAGCCGGAGCGGGAGCCAAAGTTATGAGCAGTTCTTC. The gene calls are TRBV4-1 and TRBJ2-1; 8 positions match TRBD2. Germline CDR1 MGHRA, CDR2 YSYEKL. This CDR3 has 15 amino acids. Trimming cost V 4 bases and J 8 bases; bases outside gene matches: 10.

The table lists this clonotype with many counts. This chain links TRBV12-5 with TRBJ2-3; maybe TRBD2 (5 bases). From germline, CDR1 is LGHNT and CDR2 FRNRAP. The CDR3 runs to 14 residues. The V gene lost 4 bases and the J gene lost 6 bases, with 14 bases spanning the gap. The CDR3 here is CASGSAVEEDTQYF. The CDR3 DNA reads TGTGCTAGTGGTTCAGCCGTGGAGGAGGATACGCAGTATTTT.

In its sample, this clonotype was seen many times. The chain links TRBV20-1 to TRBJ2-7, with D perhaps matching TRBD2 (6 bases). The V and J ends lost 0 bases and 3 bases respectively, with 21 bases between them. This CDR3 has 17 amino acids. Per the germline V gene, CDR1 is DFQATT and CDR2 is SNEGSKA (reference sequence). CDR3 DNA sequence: TGCAGTGCTAGAGATCGTTGGGAGCGGGTGGGGTTCTACGAGCAGTACTTC. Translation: CSARDRWERVGFYEQYF.

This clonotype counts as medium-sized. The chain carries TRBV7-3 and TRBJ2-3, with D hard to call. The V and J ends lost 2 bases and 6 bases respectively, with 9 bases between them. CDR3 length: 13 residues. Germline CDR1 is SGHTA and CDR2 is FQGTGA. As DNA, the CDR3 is TGTGCCAGCAGCTTATCAGTCGGCGATACGCAGTATTTT. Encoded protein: CASSLSVGDTQYF.

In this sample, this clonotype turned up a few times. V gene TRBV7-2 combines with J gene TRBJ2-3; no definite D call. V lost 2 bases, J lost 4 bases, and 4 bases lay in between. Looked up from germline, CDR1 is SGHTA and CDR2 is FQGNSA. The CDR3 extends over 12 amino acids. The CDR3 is CASSLFADTQYF. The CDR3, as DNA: TGTGCCAGCAGCTTATTTGCAGATACGCAGTATTTT.

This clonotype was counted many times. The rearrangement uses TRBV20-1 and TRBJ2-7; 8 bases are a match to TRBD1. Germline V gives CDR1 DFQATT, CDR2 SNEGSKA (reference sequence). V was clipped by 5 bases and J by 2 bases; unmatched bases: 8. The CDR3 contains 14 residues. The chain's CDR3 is CSARTGTGTYEQYV. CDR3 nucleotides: TGCAGTGCTCGAACCGGGACAGGAACCTACGAGCAGTACGTC.

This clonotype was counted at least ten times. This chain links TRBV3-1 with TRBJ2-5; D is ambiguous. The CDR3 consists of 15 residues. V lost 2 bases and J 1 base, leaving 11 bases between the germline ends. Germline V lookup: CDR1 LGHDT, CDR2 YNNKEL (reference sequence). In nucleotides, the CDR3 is TGTGCCAGCAGCCAACAAGCAGGACCCCAAGAGACCCAGTACTTC. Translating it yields CASSQQAGPQETQYF.

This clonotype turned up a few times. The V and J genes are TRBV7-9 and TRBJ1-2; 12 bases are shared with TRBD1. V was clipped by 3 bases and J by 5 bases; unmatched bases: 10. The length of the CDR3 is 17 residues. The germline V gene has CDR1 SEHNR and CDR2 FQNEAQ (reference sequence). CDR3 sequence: CASSFSGTGGAEYGYTF. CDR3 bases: TGTGCCAGCAGCTTTTCCGGGACAGGGGGCGCTGAATATGGCTACACCTTC.

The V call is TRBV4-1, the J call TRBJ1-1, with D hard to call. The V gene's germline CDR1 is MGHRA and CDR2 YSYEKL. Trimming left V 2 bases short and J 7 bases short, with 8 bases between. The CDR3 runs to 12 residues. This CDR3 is CASSQNRIEAFF. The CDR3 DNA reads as TGCGCCAGCAGCCAAAATCGGATTGAAGCTTTCTTT.

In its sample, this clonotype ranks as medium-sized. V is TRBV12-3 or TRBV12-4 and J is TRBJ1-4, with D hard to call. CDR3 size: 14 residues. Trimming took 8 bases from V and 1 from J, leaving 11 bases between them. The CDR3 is CASVPSGTNEKLFF. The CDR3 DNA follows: TGTGCCAGCGTTCCAAGCGGAACTAATGAAAAACTGTTTTTT.

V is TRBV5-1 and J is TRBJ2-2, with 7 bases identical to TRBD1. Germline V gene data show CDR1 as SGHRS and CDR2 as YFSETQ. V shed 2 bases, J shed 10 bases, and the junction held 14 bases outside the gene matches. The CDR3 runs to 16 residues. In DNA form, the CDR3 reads TGCGCCAGCAGCTTACAGGGACAGACGAACACCAAGGAGCTGTTTTTT. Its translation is CASSLQGQTNTKELFF.

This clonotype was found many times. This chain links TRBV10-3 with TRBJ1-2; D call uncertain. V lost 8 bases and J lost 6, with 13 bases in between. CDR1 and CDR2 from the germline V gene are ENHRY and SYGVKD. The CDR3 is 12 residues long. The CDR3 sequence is CAIFTALDGYTF. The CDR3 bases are TGTGCCATCTTCACAGCTCTAGATGGCTACACCTTC.

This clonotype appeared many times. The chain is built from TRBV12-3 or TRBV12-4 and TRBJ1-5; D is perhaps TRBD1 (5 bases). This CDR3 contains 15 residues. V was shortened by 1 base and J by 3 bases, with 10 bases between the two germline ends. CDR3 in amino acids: CASSLGWGVNQPQHF. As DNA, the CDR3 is TGTGCCAGCAGTTTAGGATGGGGGGTCAATCAGCCCCAGCATTTT.

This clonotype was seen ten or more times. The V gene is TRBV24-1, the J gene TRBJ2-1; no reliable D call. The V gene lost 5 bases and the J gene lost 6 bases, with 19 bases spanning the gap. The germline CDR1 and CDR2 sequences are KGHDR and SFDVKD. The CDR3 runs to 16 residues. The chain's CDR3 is CATSVTDGRTLNEQFF. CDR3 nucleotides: TGTGCCACCAGTGTAACGGATGGACGGACGCTCAATGAGCAGTTCTTC.

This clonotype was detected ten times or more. The CDR3 DNA reads as TGCAGTGCTAGATCGAGCGGGGCCTACGAGCAGTACGTC. Residues: CSARSSGAYEQYV. The chain has TRBV20-1 and TRBJ2-7; TRBD2 aligns across 7 bases. The CDR3 extends over 13 amino acids. The germline CDR1 and CDR2 sequences are DFQATT and SNEGSKA (reference sequence). J lost 2 bases, V lost 2 bases, and 3 bases had no gene match.

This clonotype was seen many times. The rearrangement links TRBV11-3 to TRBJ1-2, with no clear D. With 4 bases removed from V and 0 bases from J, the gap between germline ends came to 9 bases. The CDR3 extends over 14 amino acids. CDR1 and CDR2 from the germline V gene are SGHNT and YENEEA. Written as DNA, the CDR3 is TGTGCCAGCAGCTCCCGAGGACCTAACTATGGCTACACCTTC. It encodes CASSSRGPNYGYTF.

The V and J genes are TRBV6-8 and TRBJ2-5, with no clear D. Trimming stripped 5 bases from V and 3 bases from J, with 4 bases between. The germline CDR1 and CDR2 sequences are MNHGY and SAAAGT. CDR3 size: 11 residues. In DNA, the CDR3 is TGTGCCAGCAGTATGGAAGAGACCCAGTACTTC. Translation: CASSMEETQYF.

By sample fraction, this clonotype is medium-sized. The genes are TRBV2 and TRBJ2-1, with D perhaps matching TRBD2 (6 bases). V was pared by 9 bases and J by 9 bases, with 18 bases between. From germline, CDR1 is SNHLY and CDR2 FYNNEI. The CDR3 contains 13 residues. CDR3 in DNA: TGTGCCAGGGGGTTAGGAGGGGTGACTGAGCAGTTCTTC. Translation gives CARGLGGVTEQFF.

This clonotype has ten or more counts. The CDR3 spells CASSISGGEGGYTF. The CDR3 coding sequence is TGTGCCAGCAGCATATCAGGGGGAGAGGGAGGCTACACCTTC. V is TRBV7-2 and J is TRBJ1-2; 7 positions agree with TRBD1. Looked up from germline, CDR1 is SGHTA and CDR2 is FQGNSA. V was pared by 5 bases and J by 8 bases, with 11 bases of the junction left unmatched. The CDR3 covers 14 residues.

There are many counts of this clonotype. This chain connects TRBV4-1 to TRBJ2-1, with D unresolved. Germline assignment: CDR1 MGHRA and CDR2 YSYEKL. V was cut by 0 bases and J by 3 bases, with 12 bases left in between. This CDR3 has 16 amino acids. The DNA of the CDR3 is TGCGCCAGCAGCCAAGACAGGTCCCCTTACTACAATGAGCAGTTCTTC. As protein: CASSQDRSPYYNEQFF.

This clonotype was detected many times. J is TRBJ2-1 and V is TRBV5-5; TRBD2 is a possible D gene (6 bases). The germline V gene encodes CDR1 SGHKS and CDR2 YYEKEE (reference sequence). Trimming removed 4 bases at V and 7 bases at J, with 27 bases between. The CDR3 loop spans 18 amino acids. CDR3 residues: CASSLGRSTREKGNEQFF. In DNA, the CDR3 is TGTGCCAGCAGCCTGGGGAGGTCGACCCGGGAGAAAGGAAATGAGCAGTTCTTC.

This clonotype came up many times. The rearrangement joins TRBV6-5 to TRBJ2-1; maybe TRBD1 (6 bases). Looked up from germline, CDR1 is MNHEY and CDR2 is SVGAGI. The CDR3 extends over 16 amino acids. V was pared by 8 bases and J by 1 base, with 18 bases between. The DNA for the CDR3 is TGTGCCAGCGCGAAAGCCCGGGACAAGTCCTACAATGAGCAGTTCTTC. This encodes CASAKARDKSYNEQFF.